Listed below are T cell receptor beta chains from one sample, sequenced in a study of control samples from healthy donors and cancer patients. Repertoires were generated with immunoSEQ multiplex PCR, while TCRdb's copy carries only in-frame clones and drops some. Of 150,000 to 200,000 clones in the sample, 92% were seen once. The material sequenced was blood. These receptors originate from a woman between 25 and 40 years old in good health. Both conserved end residues are part of each CDR3. The size field is filled for only some rows; it gives once, few, many or a size class.

j_call: TRBJ2-1
cdr3_length: 13
v_call: TRBV27
clone_size: -
cdr3_aa: CASRAAGGQEQFF

j_call: TRBJ1-1
cdr3_length: 14
v_call: TRBV6-5
clone_size: -
cdr3_aa: CASSRLAMNTEAFF

j_call: TRBJ1-2
cdr3_length: 15
v_call: TRBV28
clone_size: -
cdr3_aa: CASSPPDRARRGYTF

j_call: TRBJ1-3
cdr3_length: 13
v_call: TRBV18
clone_size: -
cdr3_aa: CASSPFIENTIYF

j_call: TRBJ1-1
cdr3_length: 14
v_call: TRBV7-2
clone_size: -
cdr3_aa: CASSLAVSNTEAFF

j_call: TRBJ1-2
cdr3_length: 14
v_call: TRBV18
clone_size: -
cdr3_aa: CASSPEDSSYGYTF

j_call: TRBJ1-2
cdr3_length: 16
v_call: TRBV6-6
clone_size: -
cdr3_aa: CASTPPRTGSGMGYTF

j_call: TRBJ1-5
cdr3_length: 15
v_call: TRBV19
clone_size: -
cdr3_aa: CASSMGGTSNQPQHF

j_call: TRBJ2-3
cdr3_length: 17
v_call: TRBV3-1/TRBV3-2
clone_size: -
cdr3_aa: CASSPYILAPSTDTQYF

j_call: TRBJ2-7
cdr3_length: 13
v_call: TRBV7-3
clone_size: -
cdr3_aa: CASSLEGRGEQYF

j_call: TRBJ2-3
cdr3_length: 16
v_call: TRBV5-4
clone_size: -
cdr3_aa: CASSQTGLARTDTQYF

j_call: TRBJ2-7
cdr3_length: 15
v_call: TRBV7-6
clone_size: -
cdr3_aa: CASSLLRTDPGEQYF

j_call: TRBJ2-1
cdr3_length: 17
v_call: TRBV24-1
clone_size: -
cdr3_aa: CATSPKYKTSRNNEQFF

j_call: TRBJ2-1
cdr3_length: 15
v_call: TRBV4-1
clone_size: once
cdr3_aa: CASSQRGGSYNEQFF

j_call: TRBJ2-4
cdr3_length: 15
v_call: TRBV3-1/TRBV3-2
clone_size: -
cdr3_aa: CASSQEGEGRNIQYF

j_call: TRBJ1-5
cdr3_length: 13
v_call: TRBV5-3
clone_size: -
cdr3_aa: CARSLQGYQPQHF

j_call: TRBJ1-6
cdr3_length: 15
v_call: TRBV2
clone_size: -
cdr3_aa: CASIGSSSYNSPLHF

j_call: TRBJ1-4
cdr3_length: 18
v_call: TRBV4-1
clone_size: -
cdr3_aa: CASSPEVRGYTINEKLFF

j_call: TRBJ2-5
cdr3_length: 13
v_call: TRBV23-1
clone_size: -
cdr3_aa: CASTIGGSETQYF

j_call: TRBJ2-1
cdr3_length: 13
v_call: TRBV24-1
clone_size: -
cdr3_aa: CATSVGRVDEQFF

j_call: TRBJ2-3
cdr3_length: 13
v_call: TRBV7-2
clone_size: -
cdr3_aa: CASSARLVKTQYF

j_call: TRBJ1-5
cdr3_length: 16
v_call: TRBV5-6
clone_size: -
cdr3_aa: CASSLGTGDGNQPQHF

j_call: TRBJ2-4
cdr3_length: 19
v_call: TRBV3-1/TRBV3-2
clone_size: -
cdr3_aa: CASSHEWTGRVVAKNIQYF

j_call: TRBJ2-1
cdr3_length: 16
v_call: TRBV29-1
clone_size: -
cdr3_aa: CSGLCVLRAPYNEQFF

j_call: TRBJ2-7
cdr3_length: 13
v_call: TRBV10-3
clone_size: -
cdr3_aa: CAITPGLSYEQYF

j_call: TRBJ1-6
cdr3_length: 14
v_call: TRBV10-3
clone_size: -
cdr3_aa: CAISESGNNSPLHF

j_call: TRBJ1-5
cdr3_length: 17
v_call: TRBV10-1
clone_size: once
cdr3_aa: CASSGDRVRGYHQPQHF

j_call: TRBJ2-7
cdr3_length: 14
v_call: TRBV27
clone_size: -
cdr3_aa: CASTGSLDSYEQYF

j_call: TRBJ1-6
cdr3_length: 13
v_call: TRBV28
clone_size: -
cdr3_aa: CASSLLGNSPLHF

j_call: TRBJ2-5
cdr3_length: 13
v_call: TRBV9
clone_size: once
cdr3_aa: CASSVVGGETQYF

j_call: TRBJ2-6
cdr3_length: 17
v_call: TRBV4-2
clone_size: -
cdr3_aa: CASSQDYPTLGSNVLTF

j_call: TRBJ2-7
cdr3_length: 18
v_call: TRBV7-6
clone_size: -
cdr3_aa: CASSLRAAGRGTAYEQYF

j_call: TRBJ2-1
cdr3_length: 20
v_call: TRBV28
clone_size: -
cdr3_aa: CASSLIGIWFRDRAYNEQFF

j_call: TRBJ2-1
cdr3_length: 15
v_call: TRBV27
clone_size: -
cdr3_aa: CASSLSGIGYNEQFF

j_call: TRBJ2-7
cdr3_length: 14
v_call: TRBV7-2
clone_size: -
cdr3_aa: CASSSHFKGHEQYF

j_call: TRBJ2-3
cdr3_length: 16
v_call: TRBV7-8
clone_size: -
cdr3_aa: CASSLARQVSTDTQYF

j_call: TRBJ2-7
cdr3_length: 13
v_call: TRBV6-5
clone_size: -
cdr3_aa: CASSYSQGGEQYF

j_call: TRBJ1-1
cdr3_length: 14
v_call: TRBV5-1
clone_size: -
cdr3_aa: CASSTGLGDTEAFF

j_call: TRBJ2-4
cdr3_length: 12
v_call: TRBV19
clone_size: -
cdr3_aa: CASGVLGDIQYF

j_call: TRBJ1-2
cdr3_length: 18
v_call: TRBV7-2
clone_size: -
cdr3_aa: CASSLEGSFPGDGGGYTF

j_call: TRBJ2-3
cdr3_length: 12
v_call: TRBV28
clone_size: -
cdr3_aa: CASRGLRESQYF

j_call: TRBJ2-1
cdr3_length: 15
v_call: TRBV5-1
clone_size: -
cdr3_aa: CASYTGTESLNEQFF

j_call: TRBJ2-3
cdr3_length: 12
v_call: TRBV5-5
clone_size: -
cdr3_aa: CASSPKDGTQYF

j_call: TRBJ1-1
cdr3_length: 15
v_call: TRBV29-1
clone_size: -
cdr3_aa: CSVGAGGVFSSEAFF

j_call: TRBJ2-7
cdr3_length: 14
v_call: TRBV7-9
clone_size: -
cdr3_aa: CASSSRDRGKEQYF

j_call: TRBJ1-2
cdr3_length: 12
v_call: TRBV27
clone_size: -
cdr3_aa: CASSLQGGGYTF

j_call: TRBJ1-5
cdr3_length: 14
v_call: TRBV18
clone_size: -
cdr3_aa: CASSPSEVNQPQHF

j_call: TRBJ1-2
cdr3_length: 14
v_call: TRBV10-3
clone_size: -
cdr3_aa: CATNDRAFENGYTF

j_call: TRBJ1-6
cdr3_length: 16
v_call: TRBV6-1
clone_size: few
cdr3_aa: CASSEIPGGGNSPLHF

j_call: TRBJ2-2
cdr3_length: 19
v_call: TRBV11-2
clone_size: -
cdr3_aa: CASSFLVGGRRLNTGELFF

j_call: TRBJ2-7
cdr3_length: 14
v_call: TRBV6-2/TRBV6-3
clone_size: -
cdr3_aa: CASSYPDTLVEQYF

j_call: TRBJ2-2
cdr3_length: 14
v_call: TRBV7-3
clone_size: -
cdr3_aa: CASSLGLGTGELFF